This T cell receptor (beta chain) was found in a study of T-cell memory formation after mild COVID-19. Concerning this clonotype itself: Its cognate antigen is unknown.

This CDR3 region has 16 residues. Trimming removed 5 bases from V and 1 base from J, with 17 bases in between. CDR1 and CDR2 (germline): KGHSH, LQKENI. Overall study findings and caveats: Pre-infection memory showed some responding clones, and this suggested that cross-reactive memory joined. Clones from the second wave (peaking day 37) had unconfirmed SARS-CoV-2 specificity.

From 5'RACE with constant-segment primers came TCR alpha and TCR beta cDNA libraries that carried sample barcodes and UMIs. MiXCR, applied by TCRdb to the 5' RACE reads, yields one record per CDR3 protein. This table holds about 470,000 distinct CDR3 sequences, around a quarter found once. The chain uses TRBV18 and TRBJ1-1; possible D gene TRBD1, 6 bases. The sequenced sample consisted of PBMCs or a T cell subset sorted from them (not recorded which). The receptor was derived from an adult woman who had mild COVID-19 (a few samples of this study predate the infection). Cell type and time point are not known. CDR3 in DNA: TGTGCCAGCTCAAAAACGGGGGGCATCTCGAACACTGAAGCTTTCTTT. Translating gives CASSKTGGISNTEAFF.